This TCR beta chain was captured in a study of cytomegalovirus exposure and HLA in healthy donors. Overall study: The early release's HLA-typed donors yielded 65 million to 85 million unique TCRs.

V gave up 3 bases and J gave up 2 bases, with 13 bases separating them. The CDR3 totals 15 residues. Germline V gene lookup returns CDR1 MDHEN and CDR2 SYDVKM. Study-wide results and limits: Association of a missense DCLRE1C variant with TCR beta V- and J-gene trimming was reported in a later analysis.

PCR amplification relied on 60 Vbeta primers (plus 13 Jbeta primers). Sequenced by immunoSEQ multiplex PCR; TCRdb stores in-frame clones only, minus some. The sample includes under 150,000 clones, 87% of them seen just once. On this clone: Its matching antigen is unknown.

The sequencing input was PBMCs. This sequence joins TRBV28 and TRBJ2-5, with D maybe TRBD2 (6 bases). The sequence derives from a young woman in good health and CMV-seronegative. CDR3 DNA: TGTGCCAGCAGTTTTTCGGCGGGAACACAAGAGACCCAGTACTTC. It codes for CASSFSAGTQETQYF.